The clone carrying this T cell receptor beta chain was counted between two and nine times. These data come from a study of blood T cell repertoires in COVID-19. Turning to the study itself: Whether acute or convalescent, the COVID-19 samples came from the United States, Italy and Spain. Sources were T cells, B-cell-depleted T cells, or PBMCs; the material itself was cDNA or gDNA.

Trimming stripped 6 bases from V and 9 bases from J, with 18 bases between. CDR1 is SGHDN and CDR2 is FVKESK in the germline V gene. The length of the CDR3 is 13 residues. Libraries were prepared by immunoSEQ multiplex PCR; TCRdb keeps only in-frame clonotypes and omits some of them. Among tens of thousands of clones listed, around four fifths were seen once. This TCR came from a human donor in a cohort sampled during active COVID-19. The chain joins TRBV14 to TRBJ2-7, with TRBD1 as a possible D gene (5 bases). The sample taken for sequencing was peripheral blood. The CDR3 sequence is CASSQSQGTGQYF. The CDR3 DNA reads TGTGCCAGCAGTCAAAGCCAGGGAACCGGGCAGTACTTC.